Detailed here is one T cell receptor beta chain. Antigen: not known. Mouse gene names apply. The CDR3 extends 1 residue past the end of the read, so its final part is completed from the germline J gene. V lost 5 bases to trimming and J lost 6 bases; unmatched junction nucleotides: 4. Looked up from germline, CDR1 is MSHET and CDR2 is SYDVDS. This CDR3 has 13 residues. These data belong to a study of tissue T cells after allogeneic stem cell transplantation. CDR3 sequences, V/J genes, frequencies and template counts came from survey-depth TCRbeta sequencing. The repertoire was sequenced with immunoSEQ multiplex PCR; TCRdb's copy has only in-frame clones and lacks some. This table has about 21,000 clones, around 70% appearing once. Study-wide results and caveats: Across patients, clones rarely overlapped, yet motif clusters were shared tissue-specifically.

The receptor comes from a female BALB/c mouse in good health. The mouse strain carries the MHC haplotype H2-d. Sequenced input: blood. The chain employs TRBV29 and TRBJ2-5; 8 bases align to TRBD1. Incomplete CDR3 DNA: TGTGCTAGCAGTCGCAGGGGGCTGGACACCCAGTAC. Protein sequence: CASSRRGLDTQY. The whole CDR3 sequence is CASSRRGLDTQYF.